This T cell receptor beta chain was captured by sequencing in a study of cytomegalovirus exposure and HLA in healthy donors. Study-level findings and limits: Earlier findings revealed that most TCR beta V segments proved productive either about 87% or about 30% of the time.

Comment on this clone: Its matching antigen is unknown.

Use of 60 Vbeta and 13 Jbeta primers characterized the PCR. Data came from immunoSEQ multiplex PCR; TCRdb stores just in-frame clones and leaves some out. This sample's table reports 50,000 to 60,000 clones. Germline V gene data show CDR1 as SEHNR and CDR2 as FQNEAQ (reference sequence). The CDR3 sequence is 14 residues long. V was cut by 1 base and J by 6 bases, with 10 bases left in between. The chain recombines TRBV7-9 with TRBJ2-1; tentative D call: TRBD1 (6 bases). Source material: PBMCs. This clonotype was obtained from a male donor in good health and CMV-seronegative. DNA for the CDR3: TGTGCCAGCAGCTTAGAGGGGGTGAGCAATGAGCAGTTCTTC. The encoded protein is CASSLEGVSNEQFF.